This T cell receptor beta chain stems from a study of regulatory T cells in long-lasting Graves disease. Study conclusions and caveats: Less diverse TCR repertoires were seen in persistent Graves' patients than in newly diagnosed ones.

This clonotype occurred many times. Its antigen is not identified. Arm-PCR of CDR3 regions with iRepertoire HTBI primers generated TCR beta libraries. TCRdb ran MiXCR on the multiplex PCR reads and lists one entry per CDR3 protein. The profile shows 550,000 to 700,000 distinct CDR3 sequences, roughly 15% of them singletons. Time point meaning: newly diagnosed GD, antithyroid drugs for less than 3 months. TCR sequences were obtained from RNA taken from PBMCs. Per the germline V gene, CDR1 is MNHEY and CDR2 is SMNVEV (reference sequence). V was clipped by 5 bases and J by 5 bases, with 24 bases between them. This CDR3 is built from 17 residues. The same specimen was also included in a second study, on T cells in Graves' hyperthyroidism and ophthalmopathy.

The sample was peripheral blood mononuclear cells (PBMCs), taken at new diagnosis, from a patient treated with antithyroid drugs. The receptor's source is a man between 18 and 35 years old with Graves disease. V usage is TRBV27 and J usage is TRBJ2-5; D is perhaps TRBD2 (6 bases). CDR3 DNA: TGTGCCAGCAGTCCCAATACGGCGGCCTCGGGGGTGGAGACCCAGTACTTC. Amino acid sequence: CASSPNTAASGVETQYF.